This T cell receptor beta chain is from a study of blood T cell repertoires in COVID-19. Study-level information: There were acute and convalescent COVID-19 samples, and they came from the United States, Italy and Spain. Nucleic acid was either cDNA or gDNA, and it came from T cells, B-cell-depleted T cells, or PBMCs.

Per the study methods: Reference gene primers were amplified, and this amplification served to estimate nucleated cell counts. Produced via immunoSEQ multiplex PCR; TCRdb's table is partial and in-frame only. From that table come the V and J calls and clone size; the DNA was used to work out D and trimming. Among about 90,000 clones listed, approximately 90% were seen once. This clone was found once. Germline CDR1 is SQVTM and CDR2 is ANQGSEA. The CDR3 has 13 amino acids. V lost 4 bases and J 2 bases, leaving 6 bases between the germline ends. This receptor was obtained from a human donor with active COVID-19. The donor label of this sample is uncertain. The chain links TRBV29-1 to TRBJ2-6, with D unresolved. The specimen was peripheral blood. CDR3 protein: CSVAEAGANVLTF. The CDR3 nucleotides are TGCAGCGTTGCTGAGGCTGGGGCCAACGTCCTGACTTTC.